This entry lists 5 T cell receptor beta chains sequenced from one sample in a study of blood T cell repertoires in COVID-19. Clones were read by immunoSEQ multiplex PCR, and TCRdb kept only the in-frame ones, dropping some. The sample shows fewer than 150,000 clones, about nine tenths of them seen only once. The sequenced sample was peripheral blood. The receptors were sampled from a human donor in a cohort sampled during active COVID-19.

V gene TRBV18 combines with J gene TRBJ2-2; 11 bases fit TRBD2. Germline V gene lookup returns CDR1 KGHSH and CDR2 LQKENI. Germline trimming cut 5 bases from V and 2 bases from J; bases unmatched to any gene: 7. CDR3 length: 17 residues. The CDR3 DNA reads TGTGCCAGCTCATCTCGAACTAGCGGGGGAAACACCGGGGAGCTGTTTTTT. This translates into CASSSRTSGGNTGELFF.

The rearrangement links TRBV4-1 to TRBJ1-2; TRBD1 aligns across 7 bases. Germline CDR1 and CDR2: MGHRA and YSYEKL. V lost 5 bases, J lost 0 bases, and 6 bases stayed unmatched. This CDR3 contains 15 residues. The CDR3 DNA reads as TGCGCCAGCAGCGAAGGACAGGCGACTAACTATGGCTACACCTTC. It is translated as CASSEGQATNYGYTF.

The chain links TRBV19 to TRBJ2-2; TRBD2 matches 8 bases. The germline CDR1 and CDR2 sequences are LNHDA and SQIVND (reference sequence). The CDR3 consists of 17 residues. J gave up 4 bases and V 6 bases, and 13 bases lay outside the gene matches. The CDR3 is CASSRGGQAVGTGELFF. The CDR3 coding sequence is TGTGCCAGTAGCCGGGGGGGTCAAGCGGTGGGCACCGGGGAGCTGTTTTTT.

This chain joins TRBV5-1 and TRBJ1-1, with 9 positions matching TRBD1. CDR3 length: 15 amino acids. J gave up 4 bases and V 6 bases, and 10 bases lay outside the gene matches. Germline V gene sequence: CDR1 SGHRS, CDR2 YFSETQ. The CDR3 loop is CASNPGQGVGTEAFF. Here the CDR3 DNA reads TGCGCCAGCAACCCGGGACAGGGCGTTGGCACTGAAGCTTTCTTT.

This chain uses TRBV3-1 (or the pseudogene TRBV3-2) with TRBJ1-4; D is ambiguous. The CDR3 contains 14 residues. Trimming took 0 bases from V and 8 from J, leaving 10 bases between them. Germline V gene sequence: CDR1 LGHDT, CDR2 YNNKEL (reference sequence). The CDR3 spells CASSQDPEVEKLFF. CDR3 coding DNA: TGTGCCAGCAGCCAAGATCCAGAGGTAGAAAAACTGTTTTTT.